The 26 T cell receptor beta chains given below trace back to one sample, sequenced in a study of T cell changes during pregnancy in multiple sclerosis. The protocol was immunoSEQ multiplex PCR, while the TCRdb copy is restricted to in-frame clones and leaves out a portion. The sample records tens of thousands of clones, 85% being singletons. Here the sequenced sample was CD8+ T cells from peripheral blood mononuclear cells, taken before pregnancy. All receptors derive from a female donor with multiple sclerosis, enrolled in a pregnancy study.

J is TRBJ2-7 and V is TRBV7-9; 9 positions agree with TRBD2. The CDR3 is made up of 13 amino acids. J lost 3 bases, V lost 3 bases, and 0 bases had no gene match. Looked up from germline, CDR1 is SEHNR and CDR2 is FQNEAQ (reference sequence). CDR3 sequence: CASSLREGYEQYF. In DNA, the CDR3 is TGTGCCAGCAGCTTGCGGGAGGGCTACGAGCAGTACTTC. The full variable domain, rest sourced from reference TRBV7-9 and TRBJ2-7, is DTGVSQNPRHKITKRGQNVTFRCDPISEHNRLYWYRQTLGQGPEFLTYFQNEAQLEKSRLLSDRFSAERPKGSFSTLEIQRTEQGDSAMYLCASSLREGYEQYFGPGTRLTVT.

Here the CDR3 DNA reads TGTGCCAGCAGTTTTGGGAGGGGACACCCTAACACTGAAGCTTTCTTT. Translated: CASSFGRGHPNTEAFF. The rearrangement uses TRBV27 and TRBJ1-1, with D perhaps matching TRBD1 (6 bases). V was trimmed by 3 bases and J by 2 bases, leaving 16 bases between them. The CDR3 loop spans 16 amino acids. Germline V lookup: CDR1 MNHEY, CDR2 SMNVEV (reference sequence).

This clone was seen a handful of times. J is TRBJ2-1 and V is TRBV7-9; D is unclear. Germline V gene sequence: CDR1 SEHNR, CDR2 FQNEAQ (reference sequence). V lost 4 bases, J lost 10 bases, and 11 bases lay in between. The CDR3 runs to 12 residues. In DNA, the CDR3 is TGTGCCAGCAGCTATGACATTTGGGAGCAGTTCTTC. Translating it yields CASSYDIWEQFF. The entire variable domain, with the rest obtained from reference TRBV7-9 and TRBJ2-1, is as follows: DTGVSQNPRHKITKRGQNVTFRCDPISEHNRLYWYRQTLGQGPEFLTYFQNEAQLEKSRLLSDRFSAERPKGSFSTLEIQRTEQGDSAMYLCASSYDIWEQFFGPGTRLTVL.

J is TRBJ2-5 and V is TRBV5-4; 7 nucleotides align to TRBD2. CDR3 length: 13 amino acids. V shed 0 bases and J 11 bases; nucleotides not matched to a gene: 7. CDR1 and CDR2 from the germline V gene are SGHNT and YYREEE (reference sequence). CDR3 bases: TGTGCCAGCAGCTTGGGTGGGGGGGGAGAGCAGTACTTC. It specifies CASSLGGGGEQYF. The variable domain in full, with the rest retrieved from reference TRBV5-4 and TRBJ2-5, is ETGVTQSPTHLIKTRGQQVTLRCSSQSGHNTVSWYQQALGQGPQFIFQYYREEENGRGNFPPRFSGLQFPNYSSELNVNALELDDSALYLCASSLGGGGEQYFGPGTRLLVL.

This clone was seen only once. The rearrangement joins TRBV10-2 to TRBJ2-1; D is ambiguous. The CDR3 totals 13 residues. Germline CDR1 reads WSHSY; CDR2 reads SAAADI. The V end was cut by 5 bases, the J end by 3 bases, with 8 bases between. CDR3: CASSQIYYNEQFF. The CDR3 nucleotides read TGCGCCAGCAGTCAGATATACTACAATGAGCAGTTCTTC.

This sequence joins TRBV6-4 and TRBJ2-2; 12 positions match TRBD2. This CDR3 contains 14 residues. From germline, CDR1 is MRHNA and CDR2 SNTAGT. Trimming cost V 8 bases and J 4 bases; bases outside gene matches: 2. The CDR3 here is CASATSGSTGELFF. CDR3 DNA sequence: TGTGCCAGCGCGACTAGCGGGAGCACCGGGGAGCTGTTTTTT.

The chain is built from TRBV6-1 and TRBJ1-2, with D possibly matching TRBD1 (6 bases). Germline CDR1 and CDR2: MNHNS and SASEGT. V lost 3 bases and J lost 4, with 9 bases in between. This CDR3 is 13 amino acids long. The CDR3 DNA follows: TGTGCCAGCAGTGATACAGGGATCTATGGCTACACCTTC. It is translated as CASSDTGIYGYTF.

This clone is medium-sized within its sample. CDR3 nucleotide sequence: TGTGCCATCAGTGAGGGGGGCGAAGGATATGGCTACACCTTC. Translated, it gives CAISEGGEGYGYTF. This chain links TRBV10-3 with TRBJ1-2, with D maybe TRBD1 (6 bases). The CDR3 covers 14 residues. Germline V gene sequence: CDR1 ENHRY, CDR2 SYGVKD. The ends were cut back, 2 bases at V and 5 bases at J, with 12 bases in the middle.

The rearrangement joins TRBV30 to TRBJ2-1; 8 nucleotides align to TRBD2. J gave up 6 bases and V 0 bases, and 13 bases lay outside the gene matches. The CDR3 extends over 17 amino acids. Germline V gene lookup returns CDR1 GTSNPN and CDR2 SVGIG (reference sequence). The CDR3 region has the DNA TGTGCCTGGAGTGTACGCGGGAGGTTTCAGCCCCCCAATGAGCAGTTCTTC. It yields the protein CAWSVRGRFQPPNEQFF.

On this clone itself: The junction does not match germline at one end; this may be a read error. The rearrangement joins TRBV7-7 to TRBJ2-5, with TRBD1 identical over 10 bases. Germline lookup yields CDR1 SSHAT and CDR2 FNYEAQ (reference sequence). The CDR3 totals 16 residues. The CDR3 sequence is CASSEGQGIRGETQYF. The CDR3 DNA sequence: TGTGCTAGCAGCGAGGGACAGGGGATAAGGGGAGAGACCCAGTACTTC.

A single count supports this clone. This chain connects TRBV7-9 to TRBJ2-1, with a tentative D call TRBD1 (6 bases). The V gene lost 1 base and the J gene lost 8 bases, with 12 bases spanning the gap. CDR1 and CDR2 (germline): SEHNR, FQNEAQ (reference sequence). This CDR3 has 14 amino acids. CDR3 nucleotide sequence: TGTGCCAGCAGCTTAGTGGGGGCAGGGGATGAGCAGTTCTTC. It codes for CASSLVGAGDEQFF.

CDR3 in amino acids: CASSTRTGQETQYF. CDR3 bases: TGTGCCAGCAGTACCCGGACAGGGCAGGAGACCCAGTACTTC. This chain links TRBV27 with TRBJ2-5; 8 positions match TRBD1. The CDR3 is made up of 14 amino acids. Trimming at V came to 5 bases and at J to 5 bases, leaving 7 bases not matched to a gene. Germline values: CDR1 MNHEY, CDR2 SMNVEV (reference sequence).

The chain joins TRBV27 to TRBJ2-3; D unclear. V lost 8 bases and J 2 bases, leaving 17 bases between the germline ends. There are 15 residues in the CDR3. Germline CDR1 is MNHEY and CDR2 is SMNVEV (reference sequence). CDR3 sequence (DNA): TGTGCCAGCCCCGCCGGCGGTTCCCCCACAGATACGCAGTATTTT. Its protein is CASPAGGSPTDTQYF.

This chain links TRBV11-2 with TRBJ2-7; possible D gene TRBD1, 5 bases. The CDR3 consists of 14 residues. The germline gives CDR1 SGHAT, CDR2 FQNNGV. The V end was cut by 1 base, the J end by 3 bases, with 10 bases between. The CDR3 loop is CASSLGQGGYEQYF. For the CDR3, the DNA is TGTGCCAGCAGCTTAGGGCAGGGCGGCTACGAGCAGTACTTC.

This rearrangement joins TRBV5-4 to TRBJ2-7, with D perhaps TRBD2 (5 bases). The V end was cut by 3 bases, the J end by 2 bases, with 15 bases between. In germline, CDR1 is SGHNT, CDR2 YYREEE (reference sequence). The CDR3 contains 15 residues. The CDR3 reads CASSYLEASTYEQYF. CDR3 in DNA: TGTGCCAGCAGCTACCTCGAGGCTAGCACCTACGAGCAGTACTTC. Combining the CDR3 with reference TRBV5-4 and TRBJ2-7 gives the whole variable domain ETGVTQSPTHLIKTRGQQVTLRCSSQSGHNTVSWYQQALGQGPQFIFQYYREEENGRGNFPPRFSGLQFPNYSSELNVNALELDDSALYLCASSYLEASTYEQYFGPGTRLTVT.

The chain employs TRBV4-2 and TRBJ2-7; 7 bases align to TRBD1. The CDR3 has 15 amino acids. The V and J ends lost 0 bases and 2 bases, in that order; junction bases with no gene match: 4. From germline, CDR1 is LGHNA and CDR2 YNFKEQ. CDR3 in DNA: TGTGCCAGCAGCCAAGAGGGACAGTTTACCTACGAGCAGTACTTC. Its protein product is CASSQEGQFTYEQYF.

There are a few counts of this clone. The CDR3 coding sequence is TGTGCCACCAGCAGAGATATCGACAGGGTCAGCAATCAGCCCCAGCATTTT. Translating gives CATSRDIDRVSNQPQHF. The chain is built from TRBV15 and TRBJ1-5; 7 bases line up with TRBD1. V trimming: 0 bases; J trimming: 1 base; junction bases outside the gene matches: 6. CDR1 is LNHNV, CDR2 YYDKDF, per germline (reference sequence). The CDR3 has 17 amino acids.

The chain uses TRBV4-2 and TRBJ2-2; D is unresolved. Trimming pared 0 bases from V and 1 base from J, leaving 12 bases between. This CDR3 contains 17 residues. CDR1 and CDR2 from the germline V gene are LGHNA and YNFKEQ. As DNA, the CDR3 is TGTGCCAGCAGCCAAGACCCCGAGCCGGGGAACACCGGGGAGCTGTTTTTT. This codes for CASSQDPEPGNTGELFF.

This chain connects TRBV6-1 to TRBJ2-1; 10 bases line up with TRBD2. Germline CDR1 reads MNHNS; CDR2 reads SASEGT. Unmatched junction bases numbered 5, after V lost 6 bases and J lost 3 bases. This CDR3 is 15 amino acids long. CDR3 amino acids: CASSEREGDYNEQFF. The CDR3 coding sequence is TGTGCCAGCAGCGAGCGGGAGGGAGACTACAATGAGCAGTTCTTC.

The chain combines TRBV6-4 with TRBJ2-3, with TRBD2 identical over 8 bases. The CDR3 consists of 14 residues. Germline V lookup: CDR1 MRHNA, CDR2 SNTAGT. Trimming removed 5 bases from V and 1 base from J; junction bases left unmatched: 2. The CDR3 is CASSKAGGTDTQYF. The CDR3 nucleotides read TGTGCCAGCAGTAAAGCGGGGGGCACAGATACGCAGTATTTT.

This clone was picked up a small number of times. This chain uses TRBV10-3 with TRBJ2-1, with 7 nucleotides matching TRBD1. CDR3 size: 16 residues. Germline trimming cut 5 bases from V and 5 bases from J; bases unmatched to any gene: 12. The germline CDR1 and CDR2 sequences are ENHRY and SYGVKD. CDR3: CAISTPTGTHNNEQFF. CDR3 nucleotide sequence: TGTGCCATCAGTACGCCGACAGGGACCCACAACAATGAGCAGTTCTTC.

V and J are TRBV6-5 and TRBJ1-3; possibly TRBD1 for D (6 bases). CDR1 is MNHEY and CDR2 is SVGAGI in the germline V gene. V gave up 8 bases and J gave up 0 bases, with 14 bases separating them. This CDR3 contains 15 residues. In DNA, the CDR3 is TGTGCCAGCGCCGAGGGACACACCTCTGGAAACACCATATATTTT. Its translation: CASAEGHTSGNTIYF.

CDR3 in DNA: TGTGCCAGCATCGGACTAGCGGGAGTGAATGAGCAGTTCTTC. Protein sequence: CASIGLAGVNEQFF. The V call is TRBV27, the J call TRBJ2-1; 13 nucleotides match TRBD2. Germline assignment: CDR1 MNHEY and CDR2 SMNVEV (reference sequence). The CDR3 runs 14 residues. The V and J ends lost 7 bases and 7 bases, in that order; junction bases with no gene match: 4.

The V and J genes are TRBV30 and TRBJ1-5; 9 bases agree with TRBD1. In germline, CDR1 is GTSNPN, CDR2 SVGIG (reference sequence). Trimming at V came to 2 bases and at J to 6 bases, leaving 11 bases not matched to a gene. The CDR3 covers 16 residues. The CDR3 DNA sequence: TGTGCCTGGAGTCCCCGGTGGGACAGGGTTGGTCAGCCCCAGCATTTT. Protein sequence: CAWSPRWDRVGQPQHF.

The genes are TRBV4-1 and TRBJ1-2; 9 bases fit TRBD1. The CDR3 runs to 14 residues. Trimming took 4 bases from V and 6 from J; bases not matched to a gene: 6. Germline CDR1 reads MGHRA; CDR2 reads YSYEKL. The CDR3 DNA reads TGCGCCAGCAGCCCGGGACAGGGAGGTAATGGCTACACCTTC. This gives the protein CASSPGQGGNGYTF.

The chain couples TRBV4-1 to TRBJ2-6; D is ambiguous. V lost 0 bases, J lost 4 bases, and 10 bases lay in between. The CDR3 covers 16 residues. Germline CDR1 reads MGHRA; CDR2 reads YSYEKL. In DNA, the CDR3 is TGCGCCAGCAGCCAAGAGGGCCCTATCGGGGCCAACGTCCTGACTTTC. It is translated as CASSQEGPIGANVLTF.